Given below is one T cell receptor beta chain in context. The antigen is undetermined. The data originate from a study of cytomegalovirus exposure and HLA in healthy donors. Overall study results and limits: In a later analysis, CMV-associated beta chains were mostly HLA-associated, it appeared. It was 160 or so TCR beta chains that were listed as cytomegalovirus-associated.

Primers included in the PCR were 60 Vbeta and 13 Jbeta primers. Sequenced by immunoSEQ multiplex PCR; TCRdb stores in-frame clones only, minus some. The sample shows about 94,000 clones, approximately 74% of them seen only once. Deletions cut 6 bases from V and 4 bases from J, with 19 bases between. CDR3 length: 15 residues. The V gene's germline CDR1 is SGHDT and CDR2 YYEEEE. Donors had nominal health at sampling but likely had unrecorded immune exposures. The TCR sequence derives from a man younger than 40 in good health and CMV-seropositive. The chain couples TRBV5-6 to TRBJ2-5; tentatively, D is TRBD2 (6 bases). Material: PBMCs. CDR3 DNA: TGTGCCAGCAACGAACGGACTATGGGGGGAGAGACCCAGTACTTC. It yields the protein CASNERTMGGETQYF.